The source of this T cell receptor (beta chain) is a study of shared clonotypes between healthy human individuals. Study-level findings and limits: An effect of sequencing depth on clonotype sharing among donors was expected.

Germline values: CDR1 MNHNS, CDR2 SASEGT. The V and J ends lost 8 bases and 4 bases respectively, with 14 bases between them. This CDR3 region has 13 residues. Several immunoSEQ 96-well plates shared each subset's DNA, each plate a replicate. DNA from unsorted PBMC was sequenced on ten immunoSEQ deep assay plates. Clones were sequenced by immunoSEQ multiplex PCR, and TCRdb holds only the in-frame ones, with some missing. This sample has approximately 500,000 clones; roughly 80% occur once, and the top ten carry about an eighth. Concerning this clone: Its antigen is as yet unknown.

Sequenced: PBMCs. The source of this sequence is a woman in her thirties or forties in good health. Some clones in this sample may be carry-over from other donors' samples. The chain couples TRBV6-1 to TRBJ1-2, with no clear D. The CDR3 is CASGGGQTYGYTF. CDR3 DNA: TGTGCCAGCGGTGGAGGGCAGACCTATGGCTACACCTTC.